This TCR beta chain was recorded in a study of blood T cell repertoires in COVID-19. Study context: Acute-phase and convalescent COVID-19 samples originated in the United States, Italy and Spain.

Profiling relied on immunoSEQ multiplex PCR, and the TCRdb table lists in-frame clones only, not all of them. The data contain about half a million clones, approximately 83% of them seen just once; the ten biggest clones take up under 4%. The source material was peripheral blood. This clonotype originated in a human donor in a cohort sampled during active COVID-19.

The CDR3 bases are TGTGCCAGCAGCTTAATACAGGGGGGCACAGATACGCAGTATTTT. This codes for CASSLIQGGTDTQYF. This chain connects TRBV7-9 to TRBJ2-3; 8 bases fit TRBD1. The germline V gene has CDR1 SEHNR and CDR2 FQNEAQ (reference sequence). This CDR3 is built from 15 residues. With 2 bases clipped from V and 1 base from J, the junction kept 2 bases outside the gene matches.